This is a list of T cell receptor beta chains from one sample in a study of cytomegalovirus exposure and HLA in healthy donors. Repertoires were generated with immunoSEQ multiplex PCR, while TCRdb's copy carries only in-frame clones and drops some. The data hold about 83,000 clones, with roughly 96% observed a single time. The sequencing input was PBMCs. These receptors came from a woman younger than 30 in good health and CMV-seronegative. Both conserved end residues are trimmed from each CDR3. The order of the fields is CDR3 protein, clone size, V gene. Clone size is not always given. Where it is, it says once, few, many or a class for expanded clones.

cdr3_aa: ASSFTGAYEQY
clone_size: NA
v_call: TRBV5-1

cdr3_aa: ASSGDVKGEGDYGYT
clone_size: NA
v_call: TRBV10-1

cdr3_aa: ASSPRLAGGSYEQY
clone_size: NA
v_call: TRBV18

cdr3_aa: ASSLHGSFYNEQF
clone_size: NA
v_call: TRBV5-1

cdr3_aa: ASSSGGLGYT
clone_size: NA
v_call: TRBV7-9

cdr3_aa: ASSQLGLAGVNEQF
clone_size: once
v_call: TRBV11-2

cdr3_aa: ASRRLQGTYGYT
clone_size: NA
v_call: TRBV6-5

cdr3_aa: ASSVTGAGPGELF
clone_size: few
v_call: TRBV9

cdr3_aa: ASSPGQSYNEQF
clone_size: NA
v_call: TRBV6-4

cdr3_aa: ASSTGQQETQY
clone_size: NA
v_call: TRBV18

cdr3_aa: ASSLAGGSQETQY
clone_size: NA
v_call: TRBV5-4

cdr3_aa: ASSTGGRAYEQY
clone_size: NA
v_call: TRBV9

cdr3_aa: ASSIGQGYYEQY
clone_size: NA
v_call: TRBV19

cdr3_aa: ASSQQETQY
clone_size: NA
v_call: TRBV6-6

cdr3_aa: ASIMIPGQGRAF
clone_size: NA
v_call: TRBV2

cdr3_aa: ASSSLYEQY
clone_size: NA
v_call: TRBV6-5

cdr3_aa: ASSSRQEIYVEQY
clone_size: NA
v_call: TRBV5-6

cdr3_aa: ASSRGNEQF
clone_size: NA
v_call: TRBV25-1

cdr3_aa: ASSELAGGKYEQF
clone_size: NA
v_call: TRBV6-1

cdr3_aa: ASSLGLYEQY
clone_size: NA
v_call: TRBV13

cdr3_aa: ASSEAGTSGPGELF
clone_size: NA
v_call: TRBV6-1

cdr3_aa: ASSSRTGDTGELF
clone_size: once
v_call: TRBV2

cdr3_aa: ASGTGILAGEVDTQY
clone_size: NA
v_call: TRBV10-1

cdr3_aa: ASSLTLTYEQY
clone_size: NA
v_call: TRBV27

cdr3_aa: ASSMELAVYEQY
clone_size: NA
v_call: TRBV19

cdr3_aa: AMQGVNTEAF
clone_size: NA
v_call: TRBV28

cdr3_aa: ASSMIDRGANEKLF
clone_size: NA
v_call: TRBV19

cdr3_aa: ASSLRRDLSYEQY
clone_size: NA
v_call: TRBV7-8

cdr3_aa: ASSIRLAGDYEQY
clone_size: NA
v_call: TRBV19

cdr3_aa: ASSSSSSGNTIY
clone_size: NA
v_call: TRBV18